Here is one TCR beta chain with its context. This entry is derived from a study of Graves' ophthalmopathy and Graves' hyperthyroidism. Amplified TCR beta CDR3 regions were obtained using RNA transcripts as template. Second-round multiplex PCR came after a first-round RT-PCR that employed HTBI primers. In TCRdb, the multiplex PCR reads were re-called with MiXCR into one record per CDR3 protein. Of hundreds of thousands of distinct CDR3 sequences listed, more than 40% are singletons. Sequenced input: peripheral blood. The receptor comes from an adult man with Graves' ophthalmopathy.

CDR3 amino acids: CAISESPGLQHF. CDR3 in DNA: TGTGCCATCAGTGAGTCCCCAGGGCTCCAGCATTTT. The rearrangement links TRBV10-3 to TRBJ1-5, with D tentatively TRBD1 (5 bases). The V end was cut by 0 bases, the J end by 12 bases, with 9 bases between. The CDR3 contains 12 residues. CDR1 is ENHRY, CDR2 SYGVKD, per germline.